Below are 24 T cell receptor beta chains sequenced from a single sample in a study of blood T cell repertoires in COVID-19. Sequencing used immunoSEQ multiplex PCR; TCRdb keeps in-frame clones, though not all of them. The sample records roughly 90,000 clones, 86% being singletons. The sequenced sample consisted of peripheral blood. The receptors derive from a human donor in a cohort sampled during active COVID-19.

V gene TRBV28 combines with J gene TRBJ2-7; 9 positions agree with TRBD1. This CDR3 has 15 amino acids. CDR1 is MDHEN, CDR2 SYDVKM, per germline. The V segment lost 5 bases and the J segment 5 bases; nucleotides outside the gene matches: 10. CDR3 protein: CASSLTGTGINEQYF. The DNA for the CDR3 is TGTGCCAGCAGTCTCACCGGGACAGGGATCAACGAGCAGTACTTC.

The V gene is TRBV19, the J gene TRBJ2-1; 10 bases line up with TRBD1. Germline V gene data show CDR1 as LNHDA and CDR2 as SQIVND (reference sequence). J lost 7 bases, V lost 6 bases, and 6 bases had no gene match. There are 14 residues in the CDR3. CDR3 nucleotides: TGTGCCAGTAGACAAGGACAGGGGGGGAATGAGCAGTTCTTC. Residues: CASRQGQGGNEQFF.

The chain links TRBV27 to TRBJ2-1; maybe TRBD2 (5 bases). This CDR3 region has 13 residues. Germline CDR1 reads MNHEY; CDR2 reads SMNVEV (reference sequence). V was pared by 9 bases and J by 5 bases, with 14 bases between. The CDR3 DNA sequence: TGTGCCAGTTTAGGAGGACTTGACAATGAGCAGTTCTTC. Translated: CASLGGLDNEQFF.

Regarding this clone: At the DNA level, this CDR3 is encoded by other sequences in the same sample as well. Written as DNA, the CDR3 is TGTGCCAGCAGTCCTGGGACAGGGGGCTACAATGAGCAGTTCTTC. Translated, it gives CASSPGTGGYNEQFF. The J gene is TRBJ2-1, the V gene TRBV11-3; 11 bases line up with TRBD1. The CDR3 is made up of 15 amino acids. Germline V gene data show CDR1 as SGHNT and CDR2 as YENEEA. The V and J ends lost 6 bases and 3 bases, in that order; junction bases with no gene match: 4.

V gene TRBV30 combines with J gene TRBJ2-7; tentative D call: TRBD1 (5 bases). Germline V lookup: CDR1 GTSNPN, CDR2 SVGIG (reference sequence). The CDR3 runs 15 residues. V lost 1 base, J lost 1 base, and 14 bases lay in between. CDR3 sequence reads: CAWSALRQKSYEQYF. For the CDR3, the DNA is TGTGCCTGGAGTGCCTTAAGACAGAAATCCTACGAGCAGTACTTC.

The CDR3 here is CASSQEERGFYEQYF. The CDR3 DNA reads as TGCGCCAGCAGCCAAGAGGAGAGGGGGTTCTACGAGCAGTACTTC. The chain has TRBV4-1 and TRBJ2-7, with a possible D match to TRBD1 (6 bases). CDR3 length equals 15 residues. The germline V gene has CDR1 MGHRA and CDR2 YSYEKL. The ends were cut back, 0 bases at V and 3 bases at J, with 12 bases in the middle.

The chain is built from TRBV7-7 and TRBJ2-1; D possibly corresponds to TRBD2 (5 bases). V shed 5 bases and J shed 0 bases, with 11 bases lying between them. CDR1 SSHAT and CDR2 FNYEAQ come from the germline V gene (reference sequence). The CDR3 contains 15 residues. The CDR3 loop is CASSPDGGSYNEQFF. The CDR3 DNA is TGTGCCAGCAGCCCGGACGGAGGCTCCTACAATGAGCAGTTCTTC. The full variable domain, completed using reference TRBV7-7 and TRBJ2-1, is GAGVSQSPRYKVTKRGQDVTLRCDPISSHATLYWYQQALGQGPEFLTYFNYEAQPDKSGLPSDRFSAERPEGSISTLTIQRTEQRDSAMYRCASSPDGGSYNEQFFGPGTRLTVL.

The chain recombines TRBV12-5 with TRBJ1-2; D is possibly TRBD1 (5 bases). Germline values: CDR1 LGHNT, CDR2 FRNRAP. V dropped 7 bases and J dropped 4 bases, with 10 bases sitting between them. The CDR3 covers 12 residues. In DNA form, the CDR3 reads TGTGCTAGTGCCCAAGGGGCCTATGGCTACACCTTC. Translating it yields CASAQGAYGYTF.

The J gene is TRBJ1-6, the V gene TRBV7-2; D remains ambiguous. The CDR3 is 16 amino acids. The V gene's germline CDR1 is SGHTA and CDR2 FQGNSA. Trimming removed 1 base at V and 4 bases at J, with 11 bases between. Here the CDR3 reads CASSLEPTSYNSPLHF. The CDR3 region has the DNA TGTGCCAGCAGCTTAGAGCCGACTTCTTATAATTCACCCCTCCACTTT.

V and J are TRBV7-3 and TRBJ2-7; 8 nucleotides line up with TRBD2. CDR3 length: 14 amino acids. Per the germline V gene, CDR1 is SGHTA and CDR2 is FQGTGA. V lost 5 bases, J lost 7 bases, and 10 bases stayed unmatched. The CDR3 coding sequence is TGTGCCAGCAGCCAAACGGGAGGGCCGGGGGAGCAGTACTTC. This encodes CASSQTGGPGEQYF.

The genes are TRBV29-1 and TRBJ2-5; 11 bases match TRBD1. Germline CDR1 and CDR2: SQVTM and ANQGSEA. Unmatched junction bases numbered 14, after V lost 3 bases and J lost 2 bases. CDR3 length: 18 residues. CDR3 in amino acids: CSVDPGTGGRGSQETQYF. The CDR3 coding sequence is TGCAGCGTTGATCCCGGGACAGGGGGTCGCGGGAGTCAAGAGACCCAGTACTTC.

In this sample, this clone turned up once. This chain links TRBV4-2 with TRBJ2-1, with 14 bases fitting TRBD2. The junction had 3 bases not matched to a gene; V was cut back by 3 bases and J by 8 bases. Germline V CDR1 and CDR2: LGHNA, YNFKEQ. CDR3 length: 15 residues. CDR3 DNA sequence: TGTGCCAGCAGCCAGGGGACTAGCGGGGGCTATGAGCAGTTCTTC. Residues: CASSQGTSGGYEQFF.

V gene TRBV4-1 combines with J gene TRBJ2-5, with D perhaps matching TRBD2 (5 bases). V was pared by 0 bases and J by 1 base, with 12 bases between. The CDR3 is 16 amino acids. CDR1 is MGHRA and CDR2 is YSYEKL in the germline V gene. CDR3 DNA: TGCGCCAGCAGCCAAGAACGCTTAGCGCCCCAAGAGACCCAGTACTTC. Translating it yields CASSQERLAPQETQYF.

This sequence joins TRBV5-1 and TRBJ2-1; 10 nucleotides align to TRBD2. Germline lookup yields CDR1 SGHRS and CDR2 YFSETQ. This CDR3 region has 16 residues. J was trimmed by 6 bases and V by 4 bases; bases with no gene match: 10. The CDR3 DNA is TGCGCCAGCAGCCCGGAGGTAGCGGGAGGATTCAATGAGCAGTTCTTC. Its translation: CASSPEVAGGFNEQFF.

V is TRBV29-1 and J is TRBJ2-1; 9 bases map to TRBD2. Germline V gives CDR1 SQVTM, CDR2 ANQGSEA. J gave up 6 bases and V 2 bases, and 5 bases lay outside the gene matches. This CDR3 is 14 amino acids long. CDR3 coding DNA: TGCAGCGTTGAATCGCGGGAGGGTATCAATGAGCAGTTCTTC. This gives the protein CSVESREGINEQFF.

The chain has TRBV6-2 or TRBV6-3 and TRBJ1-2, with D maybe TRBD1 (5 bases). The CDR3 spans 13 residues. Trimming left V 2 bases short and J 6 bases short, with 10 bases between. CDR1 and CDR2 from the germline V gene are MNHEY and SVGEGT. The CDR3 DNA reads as TGTGCCAGCAGTTACGTCAGGGCAAATGGCTACACCTTC. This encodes CASSYVRANGYTF.

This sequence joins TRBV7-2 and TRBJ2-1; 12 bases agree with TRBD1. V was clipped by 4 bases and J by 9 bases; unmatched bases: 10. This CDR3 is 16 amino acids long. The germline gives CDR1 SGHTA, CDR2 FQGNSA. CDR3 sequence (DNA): TGTGCCAGCAGCTCCATTGGGACAGGGGGCGAGGGTGAGCAGTTCTTC. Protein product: CASSSIGTGGEGEQFF. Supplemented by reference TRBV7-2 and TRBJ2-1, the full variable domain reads GAGVSQSPSNKVTEKGKDVELRCDPISGHTALYWYRQSLGQGLEFLIYFQGNSAPDKSGLPSDRFSAERTGGSVSTLTIQRTQQEDSAVYLCASSSIGTGGEGEQFFGPGTRLTVL.

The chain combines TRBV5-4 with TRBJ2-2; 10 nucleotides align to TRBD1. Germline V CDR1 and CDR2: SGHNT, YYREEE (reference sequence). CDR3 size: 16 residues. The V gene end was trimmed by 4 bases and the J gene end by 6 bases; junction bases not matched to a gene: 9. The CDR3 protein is CASSIGQGEVAGELFF. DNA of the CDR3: TGTGCCAGCAGCATCGGACAGGGGGAAGTTGCCGGGGAGCTGTTTTTT.

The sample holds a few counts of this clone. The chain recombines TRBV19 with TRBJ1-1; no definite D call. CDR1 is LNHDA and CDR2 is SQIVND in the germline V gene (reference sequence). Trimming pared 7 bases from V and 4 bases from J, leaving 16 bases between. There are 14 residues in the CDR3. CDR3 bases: TGTGCCAGTACCCTAGGAGCGGTTGTCACTGAAGCTTTCTTT. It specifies CASTLGAVVTEAFF.

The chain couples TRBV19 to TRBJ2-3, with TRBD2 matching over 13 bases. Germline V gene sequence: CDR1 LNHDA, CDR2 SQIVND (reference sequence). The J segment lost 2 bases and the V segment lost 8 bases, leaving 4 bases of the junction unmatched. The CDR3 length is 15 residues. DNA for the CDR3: TGTGCCAGTCGGACTAGCGGGAGTCACACAGATACGCAGTATTTT. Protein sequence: CASRTSGSHTDTQYF.

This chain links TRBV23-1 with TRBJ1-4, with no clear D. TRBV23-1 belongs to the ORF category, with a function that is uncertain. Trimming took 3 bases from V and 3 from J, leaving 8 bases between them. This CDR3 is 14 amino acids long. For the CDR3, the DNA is TGCGCCAGCAGTCAGCGGGGATCTAATGAAAAACTGTTTTTT. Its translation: CASSQRGSNEKLFF.

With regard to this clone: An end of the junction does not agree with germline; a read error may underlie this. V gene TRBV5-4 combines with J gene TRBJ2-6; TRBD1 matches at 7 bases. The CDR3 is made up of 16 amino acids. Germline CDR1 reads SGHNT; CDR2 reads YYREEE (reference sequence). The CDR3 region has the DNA TGTGCCAGCAGCAGGGACAGCTACTCTGAGGCCAACGTCCTGACTTTC. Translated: CASSRDSYSEANVLTF.

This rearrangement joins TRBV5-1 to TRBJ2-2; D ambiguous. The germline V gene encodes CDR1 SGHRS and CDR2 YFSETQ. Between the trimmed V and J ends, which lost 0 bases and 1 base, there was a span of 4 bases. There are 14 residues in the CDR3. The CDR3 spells CASSLDRNTGELFF. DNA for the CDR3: TGCGCCAGCAGCTTGGACAGGAACACCGGGGAGCTGTTTTTT.

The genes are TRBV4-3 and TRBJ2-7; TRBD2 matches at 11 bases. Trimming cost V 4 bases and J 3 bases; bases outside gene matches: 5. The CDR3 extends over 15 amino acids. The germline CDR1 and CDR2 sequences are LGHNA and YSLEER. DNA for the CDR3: TGCGCCAGCAGCCGCGGACTAGCGGGTTTCTACGAGCAGTACTTC. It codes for CASSRGLAGFYEQYF.